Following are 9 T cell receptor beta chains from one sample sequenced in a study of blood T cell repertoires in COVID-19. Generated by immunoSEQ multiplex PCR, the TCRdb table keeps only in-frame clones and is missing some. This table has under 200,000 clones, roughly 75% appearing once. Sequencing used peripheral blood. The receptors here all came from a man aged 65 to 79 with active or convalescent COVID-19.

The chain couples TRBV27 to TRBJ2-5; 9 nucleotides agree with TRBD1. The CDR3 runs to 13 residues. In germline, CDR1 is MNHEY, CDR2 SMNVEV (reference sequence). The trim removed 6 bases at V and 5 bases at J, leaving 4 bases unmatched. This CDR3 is CASSGTGWETQYF. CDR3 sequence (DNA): TGTGCCAGCAGCGGGACAGGGTGGGAGACCCAGTACTTC.

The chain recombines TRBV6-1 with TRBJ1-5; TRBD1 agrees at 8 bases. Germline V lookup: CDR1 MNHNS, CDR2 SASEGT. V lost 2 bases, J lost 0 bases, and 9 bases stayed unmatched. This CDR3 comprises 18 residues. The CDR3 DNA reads TGTGCCAGCAGTGAAAGAGGGACAGGCGTATCTAGCAATCAGCCCCAGCATTTT. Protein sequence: CASSERGTGVSSNQPQHF.

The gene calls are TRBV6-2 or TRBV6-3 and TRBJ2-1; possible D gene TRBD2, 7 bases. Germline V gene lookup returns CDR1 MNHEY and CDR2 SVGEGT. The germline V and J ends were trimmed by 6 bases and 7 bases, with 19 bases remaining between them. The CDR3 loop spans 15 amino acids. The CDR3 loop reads CASSHGGRGSNEQFF. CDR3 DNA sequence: TGTGCCAGCAGCCACGGGGGGCGGGGGTCGAATGAGCAGTTCTTC.

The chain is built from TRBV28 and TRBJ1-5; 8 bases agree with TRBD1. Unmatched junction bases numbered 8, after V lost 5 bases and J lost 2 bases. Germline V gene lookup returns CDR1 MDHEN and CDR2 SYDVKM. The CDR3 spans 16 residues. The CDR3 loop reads CASSPYRGGGNQPQHF. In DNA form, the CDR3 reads TGTGCCAGCAGTCCTTACAGGGGGGGCGGCAATCAGCCCCAGCATTTT.

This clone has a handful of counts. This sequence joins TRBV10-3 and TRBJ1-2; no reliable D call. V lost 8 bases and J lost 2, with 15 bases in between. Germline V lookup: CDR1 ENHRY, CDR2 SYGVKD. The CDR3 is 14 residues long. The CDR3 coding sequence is TGTGCCATCTGGGAGGACGGTGACAACTATGGCTACACCTTC. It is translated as CAIWEDGDNYGYTF.

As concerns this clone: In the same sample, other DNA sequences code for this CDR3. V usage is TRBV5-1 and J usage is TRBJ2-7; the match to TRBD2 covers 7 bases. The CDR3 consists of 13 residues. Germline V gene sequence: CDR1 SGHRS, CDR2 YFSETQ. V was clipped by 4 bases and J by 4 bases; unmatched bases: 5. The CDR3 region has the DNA TGCGCCAGCAGCGCCAGGGAGGGGTACGAGCAGTACTTC. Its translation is CASSAREGYEQYF.

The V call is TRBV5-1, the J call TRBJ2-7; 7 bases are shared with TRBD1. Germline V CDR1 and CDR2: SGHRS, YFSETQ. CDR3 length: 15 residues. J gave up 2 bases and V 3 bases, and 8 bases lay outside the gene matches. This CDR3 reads CASSWGTAMTYEQYF. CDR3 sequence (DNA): TGCGCCAGCAGCTGGGGGACAGCCATGACCTACGAGCAGTACTTC.

CDR3 in DNA: TGCGCCAGCAGCTTCTCGGGACTAGGTGACAATGAGCAGTTCTTC. Its protein product is CASSFSGLGDNEQFF. The chain links TRBV5-1 to TRBJ2-1; 8 positions agree with TRBD2. Germline V CDR1 and CDR2: SGHRS, YFSETQ. The CDR3 is 15 residues long. J gave up 5 bases and V 2 bases, and 6 bases lay outside the gene matches.

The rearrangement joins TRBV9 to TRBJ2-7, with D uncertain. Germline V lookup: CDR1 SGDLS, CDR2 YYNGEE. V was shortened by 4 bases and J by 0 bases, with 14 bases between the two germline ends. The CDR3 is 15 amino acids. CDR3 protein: CASSPLSGSSYEQYF. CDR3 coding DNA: TGTGCCAGCAGCCCCCTTTCGGGTAGCTCCTACGAGCAGTACTTC.